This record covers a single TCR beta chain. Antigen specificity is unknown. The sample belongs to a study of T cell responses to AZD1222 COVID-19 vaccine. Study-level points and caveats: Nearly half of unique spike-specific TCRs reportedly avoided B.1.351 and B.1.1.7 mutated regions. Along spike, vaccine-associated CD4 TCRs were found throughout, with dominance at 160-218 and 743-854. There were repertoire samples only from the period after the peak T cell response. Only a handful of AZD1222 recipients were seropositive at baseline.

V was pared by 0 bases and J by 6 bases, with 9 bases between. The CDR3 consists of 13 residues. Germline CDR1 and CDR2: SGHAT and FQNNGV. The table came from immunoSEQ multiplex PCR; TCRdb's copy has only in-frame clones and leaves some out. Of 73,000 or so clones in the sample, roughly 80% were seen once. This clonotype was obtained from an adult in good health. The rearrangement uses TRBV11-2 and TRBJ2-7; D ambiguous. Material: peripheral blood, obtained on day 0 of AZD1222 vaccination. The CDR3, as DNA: TGTGCCAGCAGCTTAGATGCGTATGGCGAGCAGTACTTC. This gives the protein CASSLDAYGEQYF.